This TCR beta chain was sequenced in a study of beta chain features in type 1 diabetes. Points from the study as a whole: Possibly, sequencing cDNA over-represented cells that had high TCR expression levels.

J gave up 7 bases and V 2 bases, and 11 bases lay outside the gene matches. Germline V gives CDR1 SGHRS, CDR2 YFSETQ. The CDR3 sequence is 17 residues long. The whole isolated RNA underwent reverse transcription, so sequencing captured expressed TCRB transcripts. Sequencing was performed with immunoSEQ multiplex PCR; in TCRdb, only in-frame clones are kept and a portion is missing. The sample contains about 300,000 clones, about 8.5% of which appear only once. Turning to this clone: The antigen is not known.

The V call is TRBV5-1, the J call TRBJ1-6, with 8 bases matching TRBD1. The clonotype originates from a young woman in good health. Sequenced sample: central memory CD4+ T cells from blood. CDR3 residues: CASSLSIVTGENSPLHF. Written as DNA, the CDR3 is TGCGCCAGCAGCTTAAGTATAGTGACAGGGGAAAATTCACCCCTCCACTTT.